This entry describes one TCR beta chain. Indicated time point: pre-sensitization, week 0. The treatment here: therapeutic diphenylcyclopropenone sensitization with weekly scalp DPC. The data were obtained in a study of human T cells and chemical hapten exposure. During construction of the library, unique molecular identifiers were attached to individual cDNA molecules for quantitative, reproducible TCR counting. One entry per CDR3 protein, called by TCRdb with MiXCR from the RACE reads. Of 300,000 to 450,000 distinct CDR3 sequences in the sample, roughly 5.3% were seen once. Per the germline V gene, CDR1 is MGHRA and CDR2 is YSYEKL. This CDR3 comprises 17 residues. The germline V and J ends were trimmed by 0 bases and 0 bases, with 9 bases remaining between them.

The receptor was isolated from a woman aged 45-65 years with alopecia areata. Some clones in this sample may be carry-over from other donors' samples. This sequence joins TRBV4-1 and TRBJ1-6, with D unresolved. The sequenced sample was whole blood, obtained in connection with sensitization to the hapten diphenylcyclopropenone (DPC). CDR3 DNA sequence: TGCGCCAGCAGCCAAGATGACGGGAGCTCCTATAATTCACCCCTCCACTTT. Translating it yields CASSQDDGSSYNSPLHF.